This is a list of T cell receptor beta chains from one sample in a study of glioma-infiltrating T cells after dendritic cell vaccination. Profiling relied on immunoSEQ multiplex PCR, and the TCRdb table lists in-frame clones only, not all of them. The data hold 100,000 or so clones, with 90% observed a single time. The sample here was blood, taken after dendritic cell vaccination. The receptors stem from a human donor with glioblastoma. Both conserved end residues are part of each CDR3. Expanded clones get a size class; other rows say once, few or many, or leave the size out.

j_call | clone_size | v_call | cdr3_aa
TRBJ1-5 | NA | TRBV19 | CASSRNRVNQPQHF
TRBJ1-4 | few | TRBV2 | CASSGDRGYDEKLFF
TRBJ1-6 | NA | TRBV25-1 | CASSESGGKYSPLHF
TRBJ2-3 | NA | TRBV7-9 | CASSPDGAGPWGGSDTQYF
TRBJ1-1 | NA | TRBV5-4 | CASSFQGARAHEAFF
TRBJ1-4 | NA | TRBV30 | CAWSLPGQGYEKLFF
TRBJ2-6 | NA | TRBV9 | CASSVLGQVRSGANVLTF
TRBJ2-3 | NA | TRBV5-1 | CASSLAGEGDTQYF
TRBJ2-1 | NA | TRBV5-4 | CASRASGGAWLGQFF
TRBJ2-2 | NA | TRBV29-1 | CSVQGASTGELFF
TRBJ1-2 | NA | TRBV7-9 | CASSDLKTERDGYTF
TRBJ1-2 | NA | TRBV6-1 | CASRTGKGYGYTF
TRBJ2-3 | NA | TRBV7-8 | CASSLSLAASTDTQYF
TRBJ2-5 | NA | TRBV11-3 | CASSPPSSGQYF
TRBJ2-2 | NA | TRBV30 | CAWERGGGDTGELFF
TRBJ2-7 | once | TRBV7-2 | CASSLGRDTYSYEQYF
TRBJ1-1 | NA | TRBV4-2 | CASSQWTTENTEAFF
TRBJ1-5 | NA | TRBV19 | CATSEGDLPQHF
TRBJ1-2 | NA | TRBV27 | CASSLGGRGLYGYTF
TRBJ2-1 | NA | TRBV25-1 | CASSDLQGNEQFF
TRBJ1-1 | NA | TRBV6-1 | CASSEALTARRTEAFF
TRBJ1-1 | NA | TRBV2 | CASSREGSNTEAFF
TRBJ2-5 | NA | TRBV5-1 | CASSLAATQGGSETQYF
TRBJ1-4 | NA | TRBV5-1 | CASAPGQANEKLFF
TRBJ2-5 | NA | TRBV25-1 | CASSELVAGAGETQYF
TRBJ1-2 | once | TRBV6-6 | CASSYSGQGYGYTF
TRBJ2-6 | NA | TRBV2 | CASSSGQGFSGANVLTF
TRBJ1-2 | NA | TRBV6-5 | CASSPLTGVIGYTF
TRBJ2-2 | NA | TRBV2 | CASNGGRNTGELFF
TRBJ1-5 | NA | TRBV6-1 | CASSEINQPQHF
TRBJ2-2 | NA | TRBV7-8 | CASSFRTGHTGELFF
TRBJ2-6 | NA | TRBV10-3 | CAISGAWDYYSGANVLTF
TRBJ2-1 | once | TRBV9 | CASSSGLAGIRSSYNEQFF
TRBJ2-7 | NA | TRBV6-1 | CASSDQPSGGLNEQYF
TRBJ2-5 | once | TRBV18 | CASSPDLAGETQYF
NA | few | TRBV7-9 | CASSLAGSSYEQYF
TRBJ1-2 | NA | TRBV4-1 | CASSQPTQGNYGYTF
TRBJ1-2 | NA | TRBV9 | CASSGDRAPYTF
TRBJ2-7 | once | TRBV2 | CASARGPTSGSYEQYF
TRBJ2-1 | NA | TRBV7-7 | CASSLGGGEQFF
TRBJ1-2 | NA | TRBV6-5 | CASSYRQGQIYTF
TRBJ2-2 | NA | TRBV18 | CASSPGLAGVLPGELFF
TRBJ2-2 | NA | TRBV5-1 | CASSTGQVSGELFF
TRBJ1-1 | NA | TRBV13 | CASTPTPVKNTEAFF
TRBJ2-3 | NA | TRBV10-3 | CAISAFSGTSGFESTDTQYF
TRBJ2-7 | NA | TRBV27 | CASSLLGQHYEQYF
TRBJ1-2 | NA | TRBV28 | CASSSTGTATYGYTF
TRBJ2-1 | NA | TRBV9 | CASSVSPQGAEEQFF
TRBJ2-7 | NA | TRBV7-9 | CASNPLAGAYEQYF
TRBJ1-1 | NA | TRBV5-8 | CASSLARTGRAEAFF
TRBJ1-5 | few | TRBV6-6 | CAVQDRDDQPQHF
TRBJ1-2 | few | TRBV15 | CATSRESGTWAKNYGYTF
TRBJ1-5 | once | TRBV4-2 | CASSQDPYSGTGNARWSNQPQHF
TRBJ1-1 | NA | TRBV27 | CASSFSGLRTEAFF